This T cell receptor (beta chain) was profiled in a study of cytomegalovirus exposure and HLA in healthy donors. Study-wide background: Among the approximately 430 donors who were genotyped, 81% fell in the genetic ancestry cluster that is associated with self-reported Caucasian donors. Points from the study as a whole: When a later analysis compared HLA-associated TCR beta chains with equally common others, the HLA-associated chains turned out to be more clonally expanded and to have lower generation probabilities. Cytomegalovirus-associated TCR beta chains were listed, numbering 164. Per published reports, the classifier diagnosed cytomegalovirus status with high specificity and sensitivity.

The PCR used 60 Vbeta and 13 Jbeta primers. Assay: immunoSEQ multiplex PCR; the TCRdb copy retains only in-frame clones and omits some. Among over 150,000 clones listed, 60% to 80% were seen once. Comments on this clone: As yet, its antigen is unknown.

The TCR was taken from a young man in good health and CMV-seropositive. Sequenced material: PBMCs.

In DNA, the CDR3 is TGTGCCAGCAGCTCCGGGTCCCCAGAGACCCAGTACTTC. Its protein is CASSSGSPETQYF. The chain has TRBV27 and TRBJ2-5, with D hard to call. The germline V and J ends were trimmed by 6 bases and 4 bases, with 12 bases remaining between them. This CDR3 region has 13 residues. Germline loops: CDR1 MNHEY, CDR2 SMNVEV (reference sequence).